One sample yielded the 21 T cell receptor beta chains listed below, sequenced in a study of blood T cell repertoires in COVID-19. Method: immunoSEQ multiplex PCR; TCRdb's copy keeps in-frame clones and lacks some. The sample holds approximately 360,000 clones; around nine tenths are singletons and the top ten take roughly 0.97%. Specimen: PBMCs or T cells enriched from blood (not recorded which). These receptors were obtained from a woman aged 25 to 45 with acute COVID-19.

The chain uses TRBV5-8 and TRBJ2-2; the match to TRBD1 covers 9 bases. Unmatched junction bases numbered 6, after V lost 4 bases and J lost 5 bases. The CDR3 is 15 residues long. Germline values: CDR1 SGHTS, CDR2 YDEGEE. CDR3 loop: CASSPDRGPTGELFF. The CDR3 DNA reads as TGTGCCAGCAGCCCGGACAGGGGACCAACCGGGGAGCTGTTTTTT.

Details on this clone: A single base separates this from a much larger clone, so it may be a read error. This rearrangement joins TRBV11-2 to TRBJ1-1; D not resolved. The CDR3 covers 11 residues. Germline lookup yields CDR1 SGHAT and CDR2 FQNNGV. Trimming removed 8 bases at V and 1 base at J, with 5 bases between. CDR3 DNA: TGTGCCAGCTCCCGGAACACTGAAGCTTTCTTT. Translated, it gives CASSRNTEAFF.

V gene TRBV2 combines with J gene TRBJ2-1, with unresolved D. Trimming removed 7 bases at V and 9 bases at J, with 13 bases between. Germline V gene lookup returns CDR1 SNHLY and CDR2 FYNNEI. This CDR3 comprises 12 residues. The CDR3 is CASTAPSGEQFF. The CDR3 nucleotides are TGTGCCAGCACCGCACCTTCCGGTGAGCAGTTCTTC.

J is TRBJ2-7 and V is TRBV7-6; TRBD1 matches 9 bases. CDR1 and CDR2 (germline): SGHVS, FNYEAQ. Trimming at V came to 4 bases and at J to 3 bases, leaving 4 bases not matched to a gene. This CDR3 has 14 amino acids. The CDR3 DNA follows: TGTGCCAGCAGCTCTTCGGGACAGGGCTACGAGCAGTACTTC. Amino acid sequence: CASSSSGQGYEQYF.

V and J are TRBV7-9 and TRBJ1-1; 10 nucleotides match TRBD1. The CDR3 has 15 amino acids. The V segment lost 5 bases and the J segment 5 bases; nucleotides outside the gene matches: 8. Germline CDR1 SEHNR, CDR2 FQNEAQ (reference sequence). CDR3 sequence: CASSEWTGGYTEAFF. Written as DNA, the CDR3 is TGTGCCAGCAGCGAATGGACAGGGGGATATACTGAAGCTTTCTTT.

The chain joins TRBV6-5 to TRBJ1-2; possibly TRBD1 for D (5 bases). V lost 7 bases and J 5 bases, leaving 20 bases between the germline ends. CDR3 length equals 15 residues. Germline V gives CDR1 MNHEY, CDR2 SVGAGI. CDR3 loop: CASTRTEGGVYGYTF. The CDR3 DNA follows: TGTGCCAGCACCCGGACGGAGGGAGGGGTGTATGGCTACACCTTC.

The chain uses TRBV3-1 (or the pseudogene TRBV3-2) and TRBJ2-5, with D perhaps matching TRBD1 (6 bases). V lost 3 bases, J lost 2 bases, and 7 bases lay in between. There are 13 residues in the CDR3. From germline, CDR1 is LGHDT and CDR2 YNNKEL (reference sequence). CDR3 loop: CASSHGQQETQYF. For the CDR3, the DNA is TGTGCCAGCAGCCACGGACAGCAAGAGACCCAGTACTTC.

V is TRBV27 and J is TRBJ1-1; D not resolved. The germline V gene encodes CDR1 MNHEY and CDR2 SMNVEV (reference sequence). This CDR3 contains 13 residues. V was shortened by 6 bases and J by 5 bases, with 13 bases between the two germline ends. CDR3 in DNA: TGTGCCAGCAGGCCCACAGCAGCTACTGAAGCTTTCTTT. The encoded protein is CASRPTAATEAFF.

This chain links TRBV27 with TRBJ1-1, with D possibly matching TRBD1 (5 bases). Germline CDR1 MNHEY, CDR2 SMNVEV (reference sequence). The germline V and J ends were trimmed by 3 bases and 6 bases, with 14 bases remaining between them. There are 14 residues in the CDR3. The CDR3 protein is CASSFVSGSPEAFF. The DNA of the CDR3 is TGTGCCAGCAGTTTCGTGTCAGGGTCCCCTGAAGCTTTCTTT.

The chain recombines TRBV20-1 with TRBJ1-2; D unresolved. Trimming left V 1 base short and J 6 bases short, with 3 bases between. Germline V gene lookup returns CDR1 DFQATT and CDR2 SNEGSKA (reference sequence). The CDR3 spans 10 residues. As DNA, the CDR3 is TGCAGTGCTAGAGGCGATGGCTACACCTTC. Translating it yields CSARGDGYTF.

With regard to this clone: The sample contains more than one DNA sequence encoding this CDR3. The J gene is TRBJ1-3, the V gene TRBV5-1; 7 bases align to TRBD1. CDR3 size: 15 residues. CDR1 and CDR2 (germline): SGHRS, YFSETQ. V lost 0 bases, J lost 4 bases, and 4 bases stayed unmatched. The CDR3 sequence: CASSLGQGGGNTIYF. CDR3 sequence (DNA): TGCGCCAGCAGCTTGGGACAGGGTGGAGGAAACACCATATATTTT.

The DNA of the CDR3 is TGTGCCAGCATCCAGGGGCAAGTGGGCAATGAGCAGTTCTTC. This encodes CASIQGQVGNEQFF. The chain recombines TRBV7-8 with TRBJ2-1; TRBD1 might be the D (6 bases). Trimming took off 7 bases at V and 6 bases at J, with 16 bases between the two ends. The length of the CDR3 is 14 residues. The V gene's germline CDR1 is SGHVS and CDR2 FQNEAQ. Drawing the rest from reference TRBV7-8 and TRBJ2-1, the complete variable domain is GAGVSQSPRYKVAKRGQDVALRCDPISGHVSLFWYQQALGQGPEFLTYFQNEAQLDKSGLPSDRFFAERPEGSVSTLKIQRTQQEDSAVYLCASIQGQVGNEQFFGPGTRLTVL.

The chain carries TRBV7-2 and TRBJ2-3, with 9 bases fitting TRBD2. V shed 5 bases and J 6 bases; nucleotides not matched to a gene: 15. This CDR3 is built from 17 residues. The germline CDR1 and CDR2 sequences are SGHTA and FQGNSA. The CDR3 coding sequence is TGTGCCAGCAGCCTCGAACTAGCGGGTGGCTTGGGCGATACGCAGTATTTT. This translates into CASSLELAGGLGDTQYF.

This clone showed up just a few times. V is TRBV18 and J is TRBJ2-7; TRBD1 matches at 7 bases. The germline CDR1 and CDR2 sequences are KGHSH and LQKENI. V dropped 3 bases and J dropped 3; count of bases not matched to a gene: 11. This CDR3 is built from 16 residues. The CDR3 nucleotides are TGTGCCAGCTCACCGGGTCGGACAGGCGGAGGCTACGAGCAGTACTTC. This gives the protein CASSPGRTGGGYEQYF.

V is TRBV29-1 and J is TRBJ1-2, with D possibly matching TRBD1 (6 bases). The CDR3 has 15 residues. The germline V and J ends were trimmed by 4 bases and 0 bases, with 15 bases remaining between them. The germline CDR1 and CDR2 sequences are SQVTM and ANQGSEA. This chain's CDR3 is CSVGGQGRANYGYTF. CDR3 coding DNA: TGCAGCGTTGGGGGGCAGGGACGGGCTAACTATGGCTACACCTTC.

The rearrangement joins TRBV24-1 to TRBJ1-3, with 9 positions matching TRBD1. Looked up from germline, CDR1 is KGHDR and CDR2 is SFDVKD. V shed 9 bases and J 4 bases; nucleotides not matched to a gene: 12. This CDR3 contains 16 residues. For the CDR3, the DNA is TGTGCCACCCAGGGGGGGACAGGGAGGAACGGAAACACCATATATTTT. This encodes CATQGGTGRNGNTIYF.

This clone was seen a single time. This chain uses TRBV19 with TRBJ1-4; D gene ambiguous. The CDR3 extends over 12 amino acids. The germline V gene encodes CDR1 LNHDA and CDR2 SQIVND (reference sequence). Trimming left V 5 bases short and J 11 bases short, with 12 bases between. CDR3 sequence reads: CASSFGGAKLFF. CDR3 DNA sequence: TGTGCCAGTAGTTTCGGAGGAGCTAAACTGTTTTTT.

J is TRBJ2-3 and V is TRBV7-3, with 14 bases aligning to TRBD2. This CDR3 contains 16 residues. Per germline, CDR1 SGHTA and CDR2 FQGTGA. Trimming at V came to 1 base and at J to 4 bases, leaving 1 base not matched to a gene. The CDR3, as DNA: TGTGCCAGCAGCTTAATGACTAGCGGGGGGGCAGATACGCAGTATTTT. It yields the protein CASSLMTSGGADTQYF.

This clone came up a few times. The genes are TRBV5-5 and TRBJ1-4, with D possibly being TRBD1 (6 bases). Germline V lookup: CDR1 SGHKS, CDR2 YYEKEE (reference sequence). The germline V and J ends were trimmed by 5 bases and 2 bases, with 16 bases remaining between them. The CDR3 is made up of 16 amino acids. CDR3 region: CASSLAKGGTNEKLFF. The DNA for the CDR3 is TGTGCCAGCAGTCTTGCCAAGGGGGGGACTAATGAAAAACTGTTTTTT.

This clone was recorded once. The gene calls are TRBV6-2 or TRBV6-3 and TRBJ2-7; 12 nucleotides align to TRBD2. Germline CDR1 is MNHEY and CDR2 is SVGEGT. This CDR3 region has 15 residues. Trimming at V came to 5 bases and at J to 3 bases, leaving 5 bases not matched to a gene. Written as DNA, the CDR3 is TGTGCCAGCAGTGCTAGCGGGGGGGCCTTCTACGAGCAGTACTTC. Residues: CASSASGGAFYEQYF.

This clone was detected only a few times. This sequence joins TRBV12-5 and TRBJ1-2; unclear D gene. V lost 1 base to trimming and J lost 1 base, with 13 bases between them. There are 16 residues in the CDR3. CDR1 is LGHNT, CDR2 FRNRAP, per germline. Here the CDR3 reads CASGLAPRAVNYGYTF. The CDR3 DNA is TGTGCTAGTGGTTTGGCCCCCCGAGCCGTTAACTATGGCTACACCTTC.